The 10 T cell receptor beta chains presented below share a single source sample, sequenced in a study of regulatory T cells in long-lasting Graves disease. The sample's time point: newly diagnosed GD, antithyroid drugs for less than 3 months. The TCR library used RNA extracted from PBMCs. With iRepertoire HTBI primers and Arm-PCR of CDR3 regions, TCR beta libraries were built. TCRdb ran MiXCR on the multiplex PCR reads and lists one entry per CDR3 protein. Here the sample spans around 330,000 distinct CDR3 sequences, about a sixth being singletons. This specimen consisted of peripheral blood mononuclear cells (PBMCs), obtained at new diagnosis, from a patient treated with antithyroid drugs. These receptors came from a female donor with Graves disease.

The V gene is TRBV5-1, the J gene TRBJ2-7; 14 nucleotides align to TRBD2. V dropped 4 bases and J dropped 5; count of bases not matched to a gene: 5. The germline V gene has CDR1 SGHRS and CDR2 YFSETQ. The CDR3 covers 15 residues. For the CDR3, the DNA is TGCGCCAGCAGCACGGGACTAGCGGGAGTGGACGAGCAGTACTTC. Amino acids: CASSTGLAGVDEQYF.

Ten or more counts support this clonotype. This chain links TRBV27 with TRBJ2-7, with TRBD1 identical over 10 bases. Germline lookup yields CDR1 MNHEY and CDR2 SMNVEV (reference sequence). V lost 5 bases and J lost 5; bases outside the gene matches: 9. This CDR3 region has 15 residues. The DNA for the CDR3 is TGTGCCAGCAGTCAGCACCGGGACAGGGGCCACGAGCAGTACTTC. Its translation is CASSQHRDRGHEQYF.

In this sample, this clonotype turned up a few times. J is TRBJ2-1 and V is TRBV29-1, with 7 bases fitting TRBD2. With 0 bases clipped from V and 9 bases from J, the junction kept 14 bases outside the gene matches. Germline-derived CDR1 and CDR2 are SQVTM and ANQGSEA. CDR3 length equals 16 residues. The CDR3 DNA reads TGCAGCGTTGAAGAGGGGATCACGGGAGGCCGGCGTGAGCAGTTCTTC. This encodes CSVEEGITGGRREQFF.

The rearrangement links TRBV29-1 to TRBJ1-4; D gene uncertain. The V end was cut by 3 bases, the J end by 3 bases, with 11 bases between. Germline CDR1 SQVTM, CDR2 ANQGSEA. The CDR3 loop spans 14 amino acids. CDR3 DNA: TGCAGCGTTGATTTGGGCAGCCCTAATGAAAAACTGTTTTTT. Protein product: CSVDLGSPNEKLFF.

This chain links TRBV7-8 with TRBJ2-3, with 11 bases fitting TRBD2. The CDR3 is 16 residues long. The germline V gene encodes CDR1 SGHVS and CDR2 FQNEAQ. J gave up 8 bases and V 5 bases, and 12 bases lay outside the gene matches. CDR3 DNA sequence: TGTGCCAGCAGCCCGAGACTAGCGGGACCAGAGGTTACGCAGTATTTT. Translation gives CASSPRLAGPEVTQYF.

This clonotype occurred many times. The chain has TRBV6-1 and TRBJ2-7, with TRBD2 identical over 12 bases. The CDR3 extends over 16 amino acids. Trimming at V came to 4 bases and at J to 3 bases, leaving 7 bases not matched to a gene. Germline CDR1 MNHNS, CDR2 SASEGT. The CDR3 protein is CASSGDSSGRDYEQYF. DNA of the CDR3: TGTGCCAGCAGTGGGGATTCTAGCGGGAGGGACTACGAGCAGTACTTC.

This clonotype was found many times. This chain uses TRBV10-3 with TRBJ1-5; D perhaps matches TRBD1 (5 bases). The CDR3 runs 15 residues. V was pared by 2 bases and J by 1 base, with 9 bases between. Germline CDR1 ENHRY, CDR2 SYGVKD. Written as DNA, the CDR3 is TGTGCCATCAGTGAGCGGGGGATCAGCAATCAGCCCCAGCATTTT. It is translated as CAISERGISNQPQHF.

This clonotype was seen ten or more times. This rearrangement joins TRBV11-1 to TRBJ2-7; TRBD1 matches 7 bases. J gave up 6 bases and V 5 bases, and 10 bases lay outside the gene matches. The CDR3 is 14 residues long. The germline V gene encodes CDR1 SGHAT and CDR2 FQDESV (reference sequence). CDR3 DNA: TGTGCCAGCAGCCGCGGCGACAGGGCAAGCGAGCAGTACTTC. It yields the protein CASSRGDRASEQYF. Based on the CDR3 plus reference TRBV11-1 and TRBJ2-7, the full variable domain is EAEVAQSPRYKITEKSQAVAFWCDPISGHATLYWYRQILGQGPELLVQFQDESVVDDSQLPKDRFSAERLKGVDSTLKIQPAELGDSAMYLCASSRGDRASEQYFGPGTRLTVT.

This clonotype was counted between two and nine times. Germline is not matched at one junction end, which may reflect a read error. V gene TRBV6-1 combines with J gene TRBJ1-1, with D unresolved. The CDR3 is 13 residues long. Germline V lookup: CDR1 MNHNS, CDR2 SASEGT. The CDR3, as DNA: TGTGCCAACAGTGACGAACAGAACACTGAAGCTTTCTTT. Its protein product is CANSDEQNTEAFF.

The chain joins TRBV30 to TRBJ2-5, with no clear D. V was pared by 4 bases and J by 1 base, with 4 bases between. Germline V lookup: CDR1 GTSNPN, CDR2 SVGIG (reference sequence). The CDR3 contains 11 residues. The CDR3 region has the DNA TGTGCCTGGAAGCGCCAAGAGACCCAGTACTTC. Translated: CAWKRQETQYF.